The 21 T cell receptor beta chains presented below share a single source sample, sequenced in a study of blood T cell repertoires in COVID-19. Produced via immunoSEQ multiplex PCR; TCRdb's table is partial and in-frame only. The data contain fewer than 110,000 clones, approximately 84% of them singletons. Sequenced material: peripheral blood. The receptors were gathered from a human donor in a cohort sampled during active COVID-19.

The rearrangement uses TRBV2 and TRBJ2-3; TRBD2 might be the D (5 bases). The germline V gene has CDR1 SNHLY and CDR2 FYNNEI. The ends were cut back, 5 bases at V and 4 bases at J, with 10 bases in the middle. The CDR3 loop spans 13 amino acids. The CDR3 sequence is CASSQTTADTQYF. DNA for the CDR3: TGTGCCAGCAGTCAGACTACCGCAGATACGCAGTATTTT.

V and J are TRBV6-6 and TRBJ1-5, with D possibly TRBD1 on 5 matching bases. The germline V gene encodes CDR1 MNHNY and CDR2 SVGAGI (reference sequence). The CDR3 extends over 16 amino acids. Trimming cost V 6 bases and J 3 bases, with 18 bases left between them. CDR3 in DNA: TGTGCCAGCAGCCACACCGGGACTTATCCCAATCAGCCCCAGCATTTT. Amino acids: CASSHTGTYPNQPQHF.

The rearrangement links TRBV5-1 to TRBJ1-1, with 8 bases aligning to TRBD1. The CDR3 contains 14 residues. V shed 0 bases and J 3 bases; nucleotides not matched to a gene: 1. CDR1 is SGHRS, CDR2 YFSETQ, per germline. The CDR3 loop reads CASSLAGGDTEAFF. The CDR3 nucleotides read TGCGCCAGCAGCTTGGCAGGGGGCGACACTGAAGCTTTCTTT.

In nucleotides, the CDR3 is TGTGCCAGCGGTATCCTAACAGGGCTTGGAACCGGGGAGCTGTTTTTT. Protein sequence: CASGILTGLGTGELFF. The chain carries TRBV7-9 and TRBJ2-2; possibly TRBD1 for D (6 bases). Between the trimmed V and J ends, which lost 8 bases and 5 bases, there was a span of 21 bases. CDR3 size: 16 residues. In germline, CDR1 is SEHNR, CDR2 FQNEAQ (reference sequence).

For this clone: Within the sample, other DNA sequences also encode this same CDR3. The CDR3, as DNA: TGTGCCAGCAGCAGGGGACAGGGGAAAAACATTCAGTACTTC. Amino acids: CASSRGQGKNIQYF. The V call is TRBV6-5, the J call TRBJ2-4; 10 bases map to TRBD1. V shed 6 bases and J 4 bases; nucleotides not matched to a gene: 3. The CDR3 runs 14 residues. Germline CDR1 and CDR2: MNHEY and SVGAGI.

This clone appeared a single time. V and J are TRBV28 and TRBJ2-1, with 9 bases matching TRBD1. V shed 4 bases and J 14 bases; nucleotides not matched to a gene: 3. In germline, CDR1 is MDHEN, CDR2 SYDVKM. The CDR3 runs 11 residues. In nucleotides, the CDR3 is TGTGCCAGCAGTTCCGGGACAGGGAAGTTCTTC. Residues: CASSSGTGKFF.

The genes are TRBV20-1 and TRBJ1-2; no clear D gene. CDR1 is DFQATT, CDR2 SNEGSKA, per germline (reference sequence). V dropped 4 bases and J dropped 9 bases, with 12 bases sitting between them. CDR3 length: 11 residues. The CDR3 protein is CSAISGSRYTF. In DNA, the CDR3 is TGCAGTGCTATATCCGGGAGCCGCTACACCTTC.

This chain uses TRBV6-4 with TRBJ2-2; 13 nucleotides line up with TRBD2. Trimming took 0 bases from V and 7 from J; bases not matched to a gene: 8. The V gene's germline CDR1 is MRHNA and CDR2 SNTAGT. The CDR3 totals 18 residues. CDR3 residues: CASSDSLWTSGRRGELFF. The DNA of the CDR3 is TGTGCCAGCAGTGACTCACTTTGGACTAGCGGGAGACGCGGGGAGCTGTTTTTT.

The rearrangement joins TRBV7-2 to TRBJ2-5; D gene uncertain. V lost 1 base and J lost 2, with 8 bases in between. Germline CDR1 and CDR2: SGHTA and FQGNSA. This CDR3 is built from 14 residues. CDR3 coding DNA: TGTGCCAGCAGCTTAGGAGGCCCACAAGAGACCCAGTACTTC. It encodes CASSLGGPQETQYF. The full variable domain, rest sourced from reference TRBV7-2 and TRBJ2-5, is GAGVSQSPSNKVTEKGKDVELRCDPISGHTALYWYRQSLGQGLEFLIYFQGNSAPDKSGLPSDRFSAERTGGSVSTLTIQRTQQEDSAVYLCASSLGGPQETQYFGPGTRLLVL.

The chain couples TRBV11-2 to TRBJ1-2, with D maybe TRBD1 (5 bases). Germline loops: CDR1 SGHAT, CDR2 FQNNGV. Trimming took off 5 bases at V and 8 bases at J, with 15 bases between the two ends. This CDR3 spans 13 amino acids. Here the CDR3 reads CASSRPGGSGYTF. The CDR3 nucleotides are TGTGCCAGCAGCCGCCCGGGGGGGTCCGGCTACACCTTC.

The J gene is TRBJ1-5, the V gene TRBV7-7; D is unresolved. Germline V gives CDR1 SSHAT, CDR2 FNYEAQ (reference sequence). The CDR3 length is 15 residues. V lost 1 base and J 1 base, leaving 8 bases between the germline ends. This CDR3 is CASSLVSPSNQPQHF. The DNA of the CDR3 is TGTGCCAGCAGCTTAGTCTCCCCGAGCAATCAGCCCCAGCATTTT.

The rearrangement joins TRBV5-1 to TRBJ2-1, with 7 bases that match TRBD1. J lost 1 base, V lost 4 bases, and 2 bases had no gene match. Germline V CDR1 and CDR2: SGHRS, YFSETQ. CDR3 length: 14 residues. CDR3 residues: CASSGTVSYNEQFF. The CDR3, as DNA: TGCGCCAGCAGCGGGACAGTGTCCTACAATGAGCAGTTCTTC.

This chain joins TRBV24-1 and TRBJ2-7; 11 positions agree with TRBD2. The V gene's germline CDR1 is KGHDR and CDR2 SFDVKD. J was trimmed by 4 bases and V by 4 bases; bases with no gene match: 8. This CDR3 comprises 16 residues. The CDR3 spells CATSDYTSGRGYEQYF. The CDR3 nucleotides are TGTGCCACCAGTGACTACACTAGCGGGAGAGGTTACGAGCAGTACTTC.

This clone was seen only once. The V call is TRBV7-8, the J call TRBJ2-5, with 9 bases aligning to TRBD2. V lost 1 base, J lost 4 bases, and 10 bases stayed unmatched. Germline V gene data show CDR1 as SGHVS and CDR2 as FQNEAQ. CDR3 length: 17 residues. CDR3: CASSLEGGALAGETQYF. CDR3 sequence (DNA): TGTGCCAGCAGCTTAGAGGGTGGGGCACTAGCGGGAGAGACCCAGTACTTC.

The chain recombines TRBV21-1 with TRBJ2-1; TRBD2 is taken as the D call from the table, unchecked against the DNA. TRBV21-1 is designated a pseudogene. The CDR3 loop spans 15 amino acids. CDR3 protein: CASSALGGGPSRQFF. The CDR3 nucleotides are TGTGCCAGCAGCGCCCTAGGGGGGGGTCCCTCTCGGCAGTTCTTC.

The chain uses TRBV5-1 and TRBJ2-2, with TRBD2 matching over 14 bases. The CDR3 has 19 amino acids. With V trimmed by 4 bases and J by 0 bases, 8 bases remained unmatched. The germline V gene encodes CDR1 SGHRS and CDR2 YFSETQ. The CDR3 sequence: CASSMGLAGDLANTGELFF. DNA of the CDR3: TGCGCCAGCAGCATGGGACTAGCGGGAGATCTAGCGAACACCGGGGAGCTGTTTTTT.

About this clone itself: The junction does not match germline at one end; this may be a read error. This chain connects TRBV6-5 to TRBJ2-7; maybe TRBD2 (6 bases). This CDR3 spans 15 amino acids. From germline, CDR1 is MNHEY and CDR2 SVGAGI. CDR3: CTSSLDRPNAGEQYF. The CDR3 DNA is TGTACCAGCAGCCTCGACAGACCCAATGCGGGGGAGCAGTACTTC.

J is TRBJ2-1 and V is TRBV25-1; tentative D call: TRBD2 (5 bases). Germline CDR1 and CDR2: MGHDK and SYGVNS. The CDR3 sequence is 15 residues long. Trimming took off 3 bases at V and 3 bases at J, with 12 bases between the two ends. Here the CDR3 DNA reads TGTGCCAGCAGTGACCCCAGCGGAAACTACAATGAGCAGTTCTTC. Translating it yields CASSDPSGNYNEQFF.

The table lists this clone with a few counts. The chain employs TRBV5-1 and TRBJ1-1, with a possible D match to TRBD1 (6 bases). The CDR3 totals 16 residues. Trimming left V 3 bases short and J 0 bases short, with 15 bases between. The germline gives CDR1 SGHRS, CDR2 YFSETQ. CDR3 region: CASSWTANIMNTEAFF. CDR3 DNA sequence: TGCGCCAGCAGCTGGACAGCGAATATCATGAACACTGAAGCTTTCTTT.

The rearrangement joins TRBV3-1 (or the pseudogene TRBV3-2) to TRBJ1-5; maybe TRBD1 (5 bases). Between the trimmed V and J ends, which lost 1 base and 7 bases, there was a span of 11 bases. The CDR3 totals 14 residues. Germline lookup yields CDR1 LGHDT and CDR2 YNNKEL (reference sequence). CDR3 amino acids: CASSQAGGIQPQHF. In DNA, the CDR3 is TGTGCCAGCAGCCAAGCGGGGGGTATCCAGCCCCAGCATTTT.

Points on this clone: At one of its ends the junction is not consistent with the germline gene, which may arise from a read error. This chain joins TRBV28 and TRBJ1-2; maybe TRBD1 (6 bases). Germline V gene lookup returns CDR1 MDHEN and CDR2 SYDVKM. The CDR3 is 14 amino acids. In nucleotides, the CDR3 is TGTGCCAGCAGTGTATGGGACACCGTCTATGGCTACACCTTC. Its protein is CASSVWDTVYGYTF.